This TCR beta chain emerged from a study of glioma-infiltrating T cells. TCR alpha and beta CDR3 regions were amplified from RNA using iRepertoire nested multiplex PCR. TCRdb itself ran the multiplex PCR reads through MiXCR, one entry per CDR3 protein. The top ten hold around 20% of the sample, which has over 140,000 distinct CDR3 sequences, roughly two fifths seen once. CDR3 length: 13 amino acids. The V gene lost 2 bases and the J gene lost 4 bases, with 6 bases spanning the gap. Germline V gives CDR1 MNHEY, CDR2 SMNVEV (reference sequence). This clonotype was detected ten times or more. The chain employs TRBV27 and TRBJ1-5; no reliable D call. The receptor was isolated from a human donor with low-grade glioma or glioblastoma, undergoing nonglioma brain surgery, or in good health (not recorded which). Sequenced sample: glioma tissue, nonneoplastic brain tissue, or PBMCs (not recorded which). The CDR3 protein is CASSLDLNQPQHF. CDR3 nucleotides: TGTGCCAGCAGTTTAGATCTTAATCAGCCCCAGCATTTT.